This TCR beta chain comes out of a study of cytomegalovirus exposure and HLA in healthy donors. Study-wide points: First-cohort TCR clusters tended to co-occur in the 90 to 150 validation repertoires, a later analysis found. The study flagged about 150 TCR beta chains as cytomegalovirus-associated.

Per the germline V gene, CDR1 is SGHAT and CDR2 is FQNNGV. The CDR3 is 16 amino acids. Trimming removed 5 bases at V and 1 base at J, with 17 bases between. It was the roughly 110-subject validation cohort, separate from the approximately 670-subject first cohort, to which the donors belonged. The method was immunoSEQ multiplex PCR; TCRdb's version includes in-frame clones alone and lacks a portion of them. The sample yields 110,000 to 150,000 clones, 85% to 90% seen once. Regarding this clone: Antigen specificity is unknown.

The sequenced sample consisted of PBMCs. This receptor was taken from a young woman in good health and CMV-seropositive. The chain recombines TRBV11-2 with TRBJ2-5; possible D gene TRBD2, 5 bases. CDR3 nucleotide sequence: TGTGCCAGCAGCCCCCTTTGGGGAGTGGGCCAAGAGACCCAGTACTTC. Translated: CASSPLWGVGQETQYF. The entire variable domain, with the rest obtained from reference TRBV11-2 and TRBJ2-5, is as follows: EAGVAQSPRYKIIEKRQSVAFWCNPISGHATLYWYQQILGQGPKLLIQFQNNGVVDDSQLPKDRFSAERLKGVDSTLKIQPAKLEDSAVYLCASSPLWGVGQETQYFGPGTRLLVL.